The 24 T cell receptor beta chains given below trace back to one sample, sequenced in a study of cytomegalovirus exposure and HLA in healthy donors (dated 2017 in TCRdb). Library method: the immunoSEQ multiplex PCR assay. For the multiplex PCR, a mixture combining 60 forward primers for TCR Vbeta segments and 13 reverse primers for TCR Jbeta segments was used. TCRdb re-hosts the immuneACCESS table, in-frame sequences only. Its copies lack some clones; in the studies checked, an unresolved V gene accounts for under half of them, and the cause for the rest is not known. The sample's records list approximately 50,000 clones. The ten largest clones capture around 17% of the sample. The sample was PBMCs. Every receptor here comes from a male donor in good health and CMV-seronegative.

The genes are TRBV6-5 and TRBJ2-3; 8 bases align to TRBD1. The V segment lost 4 bases and the J segment 4 bases; nucleotides outside the gene matches: 4. The CDR3 length is 14 residues. Germline assignment: CDR1 MNHEY and CDR2 SVGAGI. CDR3 loop: CASSSGQGADTQYF. CDR3 coding DNA: TGTGCCAGCAGTTCCGGACAGGGCGCAGATACGCAGTATTTT.

The chain employs TRBV4-1 and TRBJ1-1; possible D gene TRBD1, 5 bases. Germline V gene data show CDR1 as MGHRA and CDR2 as YSYEKL. This CDR3 region has 16 residues. V lost 3 bases and J lost 1, with 15 bases in between. The CDR3 is CASSQVQEHRNTEAFF. The CDR3 nucleotides are TGCGCCAGCAGCCAGGTACAGGAGCACAGGAACACTGAAGCTTTCTTT.

This rearrangement joins TRBV4-1 to TRBJ1-5; D is possibly TRBD1 (5 bases). Trimming shortened V by 1 base and J by 0 bases, and 7 bases separated the two germline ends. This CDR3 is 15 amino acids long. Germline V lookup: CDR1 MGHRA, CDR2 YSYEKL. The CDR3, as DNA: TGCGCCAGCAGCCAAGCGGACACTAGCAATCAGCCCCAGCATTTT. It encodes CASSQADTSNQPQHF.

J is TRBJ2-7 and V is TRBV6-5; 8 bases match TRBD1. CDR1 and CDR2 from the germline V gene are MNHEY and SVGAGI. V gave up 6 bases and J gave up 6 bases; unmatched junction bases: 10. The CDR3 is made up of 14 amino acids. Written as DNA, the CDR3 is TGTGCCAGCAGCCCCGGTAGGACAGGGCTCGAGCAGTACTTC. This gives the protein CASSPGRTGLEQYF.

V and J are TRBV10-3 and TRBJ2-7; 8 bases line up with TRBD1. The germline CDR1 and CDR2 sequences are ENHRY and SYGVKD. After removal of 2 bases from V and 1 base from J, the junction contained 7 bases not matched to a gene. The CDR3 consists of 16 residues. The CDR3 sequence: CAISEPGQETSYEQYF. The CDR3 DNA is TGTGCCATCAGTGAGCCGGGACAGGAAACTTCCTACGAGCAGTACTTC.

This chain connects TRBV10-3 to TRBJ1-1, with 7 bases aligning to TRBD1. CDR3 length: 16 amino acids. J gave up 0 bases and V 2 bases, and 6 bases lay outside the gene matches. Germline CDR1 and CDR2: ENHRY and SYGVKD. Here the CDR3 DNA reads TGTGCCATCAGTGAGCCGCACAGGGGCATGAACACTGAAGCTTTCTTT. Amino acid sequence: CAISEPHRGMNTEAFF.

The rearrangement links TRBV2 to TRBJ1-1; D is possibly TRBD1 (6 bases). Germline values: CDR1 SNHLY, CDR2 FYNNEI. The CDR3 runs 15 residues. Trimming cost V 0 bases and J 1 base, with 9 bases left between them. The CDR3: CASSEAGAGNTEAFF. CDR3 sequence (DNA): TGTGCCAGCAGTGAAGCGGGGGCGGGGAACACTGAAGCTTTCTTT. Drawing the rest from reference TRBV2 and TRBJ1-1, the complete variable domain is EPEVTQTPSHQVTQMGQEVILRCVPISNHLYFYWYRQILGQKVEFLVSFYNNEISEKSEIFDDQFSVERPDGSNFTLKIRSTKLEDSAMYFCASSEAGAGNTEAFFGQGTRLTVV.

This chain joins TRBV4-1 and TRBJ1-5; tentatively, D is TRBD1 (6 bases). This CDR3 comprises 16 residues. Trimming pared 0 bases from V and 1 base from J, leaving 10 bases between. Germline V gives CDR1 MGHRA, CDR2 YSYEKL. In DNA form, the CDR3 reads TGCGCCAGCAGCCAAGATCCGGACAGAAGCAATCAGCCCCAGCATTTT. Translating it yields CASSQDPDRSNQPQHF.

The rearrangement uses TRBV5-1 and TRBJ2-5; 8 bases are a match to TRBD1. J lost 13 bases, V lost 4 bases, and 15 bases had no gene match. Germline-derived CDR1 and CDR2 are SGHRS and YFSETQ. The CDR3 contains 14 residues. The CDR3 here is CASSPLGQGPVPYF. The DNA for the CDR3 is TGCGCCAGCAGCCCCCTCGGACAGGGTCCGGTCCCGTACTTC. The complete variable domain, with remaining parts taken from reference TRBV5-1 and TRBJ2-5, reads KAGVTQTPRYLIKTRGQQVTLSCSPISGHRSVSWYQQTPGQGLQFLFEYFSETQRNKGNFPGRFSGRQFSNSRSEMNVSTLELGDSALYLCASSPLGQGPVPYFGPGTRLLVL.

The V gene is TRBV19, the J gene TRBJ1-2; 7 bases align to TRBD1. This CDR3 comprises 14 residues. The V gene end was trimmed by 3 bases and the J gene end by 2 bases; junction bases not matched to a gene: 3. The germline gives CDR1 LNHDA, CDR2 SQIVND (reference sequence). CDR3 nucleotide sequence: TGTGCCAGTAGTATTGAGACAGGGAACTATGGCTACACCTTC. It encodes CASSIETGNYGYTF.

The V and J genes are TRBV6-6 and TRBJ2-5; maybe TRBD2 (5 bases). CDR3 length: 13 amino acids. V lost 5 bases and J lost 5, with 12 bases in between. Per the germline V gene, CDR1 is MNHNY and CDR2 is SVGAGI (reference sequence). The CDR3 protein is CASSPREGETQYF. The CDR3 DNA is TGTGCCAGCAGTCCTCGCGAGGGCGAGACCCAGTACTTC.

The CDR3 sequence: CAWSVHGNGYTF. In DNA, the CDR3 is TGTGCCTGGAGTGTACACGGGAATGGCTACACCTTC. The rearrangement uses TRBV30 and TRBJ1-2; D ambiguous. This CDR3 comprises 12 residues. V was trimmed by 0 bases and J by 6 bases, leaving 8 bases between them. The germline V gene encodes CDR1 GTSNPN and CDR2 SVGIG (reference sequence).

V and J are TRBV15 and TRBJ2-7, with D possibly TRBD1 on 5 matching bases. The CDR3 loop spans 12 amino acids. V gave up 2 bases and J gave up 6 bases, with 8 bases separating them. Germline V gene sequence: CDR1 LNHNV, CDR2 YYDKDF (reference sequence). The chain's CDR3 is CATSRWGSEQYF. CDR3 DNA: TGTGCCACCAGCAGATGGGGCTCCGAGCAGTACTTC. The full variable domain, its missing parts supplied by reference TRBV15 and TRBJ2-7, is DAMVIQNPRYQVTQFGKPVTLSCSQTLNHNVMYWYQQKSSQAPKLLFHYYDKDFNNEADTPDNFQSRRPNTSFCFLDIRSPGLGDTAMYLCATSRWGSEQYFGPGTRLTVT.

The chain combines TRBV5-1 with TRBJ1-2; D uncertain. V shed 4 bases and J shed 2 bases, with 6 bases lying between them. The CDR3 runs 12 residues. Per germline, CDR1 SGHRS and CDR2 YFSETQ. Here the CDR3 DNA reads TGCGCCAGCAGCACAGACAACTATGGCTACACCTTC. Its protein is CASSTDNYGYTF.

The chain uses TRBV9 and TRBJ1-2; no clear D. The CDR3 extends over 15 amino acids. Germline CDR1 SGDLS, CDR2 YYNGEE. V gave up 0 bases and J gave up 0 bases, with 9 bases separating them. CDR3 sequence: CASSVDQATNYGYTF. The CDR3 region has the DNA TGTGCCAGCAGCGTAGACCAGGCTACTAACTATGGCTACACCTTC.

The chain combines TRBV4-3 with TRBJ1-6, with 9 bases fitting TRBD1. This CDR3 is 18 amino acids long. The germline V gene has CDR1 LGHNA and CDR2 YSLEER. The ends lost 4 bases at V and 0 bases at J; junction bases unmatched: 7. DNA of the CDR3: TGCGCCAGCAGCCCCCGGACACAGGGGGCCTCCTATAATTCACCCCTCCACTTT. Residues: CASSPRTQGASYNSPLHF.

The CDR3 loop is CASSDSAGGYLTEQFF. The CDR3 nucleotides are TGTGCCAGCAGTGACTCAGCGGGGGGATATCTCACTGAGCAGTTCTTC. The gene calls are TRBV6-4 and TRBJ2-1; 9 nucleotides agree with TRBD2. Trimming removed 0 bases from V and 9 bases from J; junction bases left unmatched: 9. The CDR3 length is 16 residues. From germline, CDR1 is MRHNA and CDR2 SNTAGT.

This chain links TRBV6-6 with TRBJ1-2; 8 bases agree with TRBD1. The CDR3 contains 14 residues. The trim removed 5 bases at V and 8 bases at J, leaving 10 bases unmatched. Germline V gives CDR1 MNHNY, CDR2 SVGAGI (reference sequence). The CDR3 here is CASSPSQGARGYTF. CDR3 sequence (DNA): TGTGCCAGCAGTCCTTCCCAGGGGGCGCGAGGCTACACCTTC.

The chain uses TRBV28 and TRBJ1-5, with a tentative D call TRBD1 (5 bases). The CDR3 has 16 residues. In germline, CDR1 is MDHEN, CDR2 SYDVKM. Trimming removed 7 bases at V and 0 bases at J, with 16 bases between. As DNA, the CDR3 is TGTGCCAGCATAGTAGGGCAGGGCCATAGCAATCAGCCCCAGCATTTT. This sequence encodes CASIVGQGHSNQPQHF. Complete variable domain (other parts from reference TRBV28 and TRBJ1-5): DVKVTQSSRYLVKRTGEKVFLECVQDMDHENMFWYRQDPGLGLRLIYFSYDVKMKEKGDIPEGYSVSREKKERFSLILESASTNQTSMYLCASIVGQGHSNQPQHFGDGTRLSIL.

The rearrangement joins TRBV18 to TRBJ2-3; D perhaps matches TRBD1 (5 bases). With 0 bases removed from V and 0 bases from J, the gap between germline ends came to 13 bases. CDR1 KGHSH and CDR2 LQKENI come from the germline V gene. CDR3 length equals 17 residues. CDR3 nucleotides: TGTGCCAGCTCACCACCTCTCCAGGGTGGGAGCACAGATACGCAGTATTTT. Translating it yields CASSPPLQGGSTDTQYF. The full variable domain, in which reference TRBV18 and TRBJ2-3 provide the parts outside the CDR3, is NAGVMQNPRHLVRRRGQEARLRCSPMKGHSHVYWYRQLPEEGLKFMVYLQKENIIDESGMPKERFSAEFPKEGPSILRIQQVVRGDSAAYFCASSPPLQGGSTDTQYFGPGTRLTVL.

CDR3 loop: CASSLGTGDGYTF. As DNA, the CDR3 is TGTGCCAGCAGCCTGGGGACAGGGGATGGCTACACCTTC. The V gene is TRBV11-1, the J gene TRBJ1-2, with 10 bases fitting TRBD1. The junction had 3 bases not matched to a gene; V was cut back by 5 bases and J by 6 bases. The germline V gene encodes CDR1 SGHAT and CDR2 FQDESV (reference sequence). This CDR3 is built from 13 residues.

This chain links TRBV5-6 with TRBJ1-5; D unclear. CDR3 length: 16 residues. Trimming removed 4 bases at V and 3 bases at J, with 17 bases between. Looked up from germline, CDR1 is SGHDT and CDR2 is YYEEEE. The CDR3 loop is CASSPLGGRVNQPQHF. The DNA for the CDR3 is TGTGCCAGCAGCCCCCTCGGAGGGCGGGTCAATCAGCCCCAGCATTTT.

The chain employs TRBV5-6 and TRBJ1-6, with 7 bases fitting TRBD1. Unmatched junction bases numbered 7, after V lost 4 bases and J lost 3 bases. Germline CDR1 is SGHDT and CDR2 is YYEEEE. The CDR3 covers 16 residues. CDR3 sequence reads: CASSASTGRYNSPLHF. DNA of the CDR3: TGTGCCAGCAGCGCTTCGACAGGGCGCTATAATTCACCCCTCCACTTT.

The genes are TRBV2 and TRBJ2-7; tentative D call: TRBD1 (6 bases). The CDR3 is made up of 15 amino acids. V was trimmed by 3 bases and J by 3 bases, leaving 15 bases between them. From germline, CDR1 is SNHLY and CDR2 FYNNEI. The CDR3 nucleotides are TGTGCCAGCAGTGAGGGGGCAGGGGCCCTCTACGAGCAGTACTTC. Translated, it gives CASSEGAGALYEQYF.